The 27 T cell receptor beta chains reported below all come from one sample, sequenced in a study of cytomegalovirus exposure and HLA in healthy donors. Assay: immunoSEQ multiplex PCR; the TCRdb copy retains only in-frame clones and omits some. The sample gives roughly 80,000 clones, 90% to 95% of which show up once; about 0.68% is in the top ten. The specimen was PBMCs. These receptors all come from a man aged 18 to 35 in good health and CMV-seronegative.

The V and J genes are TRBV19 and TRBJ2-5; weak D call: TRBD2 (5 bases). The CDR3 runs to 13 residues. V lost 5 bases to trimming and J lost 4 bases, with 11 bases between them. Germline V gene sequence: CDR1 LNHDA, CDR2 SQIVND (reference sequence). For the CDR3, the DNA is TGTGCCAGTAGTCCCGGGAAGGCAGAGACCCAGTACTTC. Protein sequence: CASSPGKAETQYF.

The sample holds one count of this clone. CDR3: CASSESGTGTLPEAFF. CDR3 bases: TGTGCCAGCAGTGAGAGTGGGACAGGGACGCTTCCTGAAGCTTTCTTT. The chain is built from TRBV25-1 and TRBJ1-1, with 9 bases that match TRBD1. The CDR3 is 16 residues long. From germline, CDR1 is MGHDK and CDR2 SYGVNS. The trim removed 3 bases at V and 6 bases at J, leaving 11 bases unmatched.

The chain joins TRBV7-8 to TRBJ1-2, with D perhaps matching TRBD1 (6 bases). CDR1 and CDR2 from the germline V gene are SGHVS and FQNEAQ. With 1 base removed from V and 0 bases from J, the gap between germline ends came to 15 bases. This CDR3 contains 17 residues. The CDR3 region has the DNA TGTGCCAGCAGCTTAGTTACAGGGTGGGGTGCTAACTATGGCTACACCTTC. It is translated as CASSLVTGWGANYGYTF.

V is TRBV15 and J is TRBJ1-2; D ambiguous. From germline, CDR1 is LNHNV and CDR2 YYDKDF (reference sequence). The CDR3 runs to 14 residues. Trimming took off 1 base at V and 1 base at J, with 7 bases between the two ends. CDR3 amino acids: CATSRAGSNYGYTF. The CDR3 coding sequence is TGTGCCACCAGCAGAGCTGGCAGTAACTATGGCTACACCTTC.

The chain uses TRBV2 and TRBJ1-3, with D possibly matching TRBD1 (5 bases). Trimming removed 3 bases from V and 0 bases from J, with 9 bases in between. Germline V gives CDR1 SNHLY, CDR2 FYNNEI. The CDR3 contains 15 residues. For the CDR3, the DNA is TGTGCCAGCAGTGAGGCAGGGTTCTCTGGAAACACCATATATTTT. Protein sequence: CASSEAGFSGNTIYF.

The chain couples TRBV5-1 to TRBJ1-1; 9 bases line up with TRBD1. Per the germline V gene, CDR1 is SGHRS and CDR2 is YFSETQ. V dropped 3 bases and J dropped 4; count of bases not matched to a gene: 1. CDR3 length equals 13 residues. The CDR3 coding sequence is TGCGCCAGCAGCTGGGGACAGGGCACTGAAGCTTTCTTT. Protein product: CASSWGQGTEAFF.

The chain is built from TRBV7-2 and TRBJ2-7; 10 nucleotides line up with TRBD2. The CDR3 spans 15 residues. Trimming cost V 1 base and J 7 bases; bases outside gene matches: 7. Germline V CDR1 and CDR2: SGHTA, FQGNSA. CDR3 protein: CASSLGGTSEREQYF. The CDR3 nucleotides read TGTGCCAGCAGCTTAGGCGGGACTAGCGAACGGGAGCAGTACTTC.

This clone was counted a single time. The chain recombines TRBV5-1 with TRBJ2-2, with TRBD2 as a possible D gene (6 bases). The CDR3 loop spans 14 amino acids. The germline V gene has CDR1 SGHRS and CDR2 YFSETQ. V gave up 0 bases and J gave up 4 bases, with 7 bases separating them. The CDR3 region has the DNA TGCGCCAGCAGCTTGGGCGGGGCCACCGGGGAGCTGTTTTTT. Translating gives CASSLGGATGELFF.

This chain links TRBV4-2 with TRBJ1-5; 9 positions match TRBD1. CDR3 length equals 17 residues. After removal of 0 bases from V and 3 bases from J, the junction contained 6 bases not matched to a gene. Germline-derived CDR1 and CDR2 are LGHNA and YNFKEQ. The CDR3 region has the DNA TGTGCCAGCAGCCAAGACCGGACAGGGGCCCTCAATCAGCCCCAGCATTTT. Translation: CASSQDRTGALNQPQHF.

This chain connects TRBV6-1 to TRBJ2-2; no definite D call. V was pared by 2 bases and J by 6 bases, with 16 bases between. The CDR3 consists of 16 residues. Germline loops: CDR1 MNHNS, CDR2 SASEGT. The CDR3 here is CASSESAGYASGELFF. CDR3 nucleotides: TGTGCCAGCAGTGAATCGGCAGGATATGCGTCCGGGGAGCTGTTTTTT.

The chain is built from TRBV2 and TRBJ1-5; D might be TRBD1 (5 bases). This CDR3 region has 18 residues. V dropped 6 bases and J dropped 0 bases, with 21 bases sitting between them. The germline CDR1 and CDR2 sequences are SNHLY and FYNNEI. CDR3 sequence: CASRSGRVDWDSNQPQHF. CDR3 in DNA: TGTGCCAGCAGGTCGGGCAGGGTCGATTGGGATAGCAATCAGCCCCAGCATTTT.

V gene TRBV19 combines with J gene TRBJ1-2; possible D gene TRBD1, 5 bases. Trimming took off 2 bases at V and 5 bases at J, with 9 bases between the two ends. The CDR3 is 13 amino acids. Per the germline V gene, CDR1 is LNHDA and CDR2 is SQIVND (reference sequence). The CDR3 DNA reads as TGTGCCAGTAGTATACGACAGACTTATGGCTACACCTTC. It is translated as CASSIRQTYGYTF.

The genes are TRBV6-6 and TRBJ2-2, with D perhaps matching TRBD2 (7 bases). V shed 7 bases and J shed 6 bases, with 18 bases lying between them. Germline V lookup: CDR1 MNHNY, CDR2 SVGAGI (reference sequence). The CDR3 has 15 amino acids. The CDR3 loop is CASTPQGGFPGELFF. The DNA for the CDR3 is TGTGCCAGCACCCCACAGGGAGGGTTCCCCGGGGAGCTGTTTTTT.

This chain uses TRBV5-5 with TRBJ2-5; TRBD2 agrees at 9 bases. The CDR3 totals 14 residues. The V gene end was trimmed by 0 bases and the J gene end by 5 bases; junction bases not matched to a gene: 2. Germline V lookup: CDR1 SGHKS, CDR2 YYEKEE (reference sequence). The CDR3 DNA follows: TGTGCCAGCAGCTTGGTCAGCGGGGGGGAGACCCAGTACTTC. As protein: CASSLVSGGETQYF.

The rearrangement joins TRBV13 to TRBJ1-1; D is unclear. The germline V gene has CDR1 PRHDT and CDR2 FYEKMQ (reference sequence). CDR3 length equals 13 residues. V shed 4 bases and J shed 3 bases, with 9 bases lying between them. The CDR3 region has the DNA TGTGCCAGCAGCTCTCTCGAGGACACTGAAGCTTTCTTT. This encodes CASSSLEDTEAFF.

In DNA, the CDR3 is TGTGCCAGCAGTTCTATGGGACAGGGTACAGATACGCAGTATTTT. This gives the protein CASSSMGQGTDTQYF. The gene calls are TRBV6-5 and TRBJ2-3, with 9 bases aligning to TRBD1. The CDR3 is made up of 15 amino acids. Germline V gives CDR1 MNHEY, CDR2 SVGAGI. The V gene end was trimmed by 4 bases and the J gene end by 3 bases; junction bases not matched to a gene: 5.

The CDR3 DNA is TGTGCCAGCAGTTTGAACAGCTACACCGGGGAGCTGTTTTTT. This translates into CASSLNSYTGELFF. The rearrangement uses TRBV27 and TRBJ2-2; D remains unclear. With 3 bases removed from V and 3 bases from J, the gap between germline ends came to 8 bases. The CDR3 consists of 14 residues. Germline loops: CDR1 MNHEY, CDR2 SMNVEV (reference sequence).

This chain uses TRBV27 with TRBJ1-4, with D possibly matching TRBD1 (6 bases). CDR3 length: 16 residues. Trimming removed 2 bases from V and 7 bases from J, with 17 bases in between. Looked up from germline, CDR1 is MNHEY and CDR2 is SMNVEV (reference sequence). This CDR3 is CASSLRGSRRGEKLFF. CDR3 coding DNA: TGTGCCAGCAGTTTAAGGGGGAGCAGAAGAGGTGAAAAACTGTTTTTT.

The rearrangement links TRBV27 to TRBJ1-5; 7 bases align to TRBD1. V gave up 5 bases and J gave up 3 bases; unmatched junction bases: 4. Per germline, CDR1 MNHEY and CDR2 SMNVEV (reference sequence). The CDR3 loop spans 14 amino acids. DNA for the CDR3: TGTGCCAGCAGTCTGACAGGGATCAATCAGCCCCAGCATTTT. Amino acids: CASSLTGINQPQHF.

The V gene is TRBV2, the J gene TRBJ2-7, with a possible D match to TRBD1 (5 bases). The CDR3 extends over 14 amino acids. Between the trimmed V and J ends, which lost 7 bases and 0 bases, there was a span of 13 bases. The germline CDR1 and CDR2 sequences are SNHLY and FYNNEI. The CDR3 coding sequence is TGTGCCAGCAAGTCAGGACACAGCTCCTACGAGCAGTACTTC. This sequence encodes CASKSGHSSYEQYF.

This sequence joins TRBV28 and TRBJ1-1; D unresolved. The CDR3 contains 11 residues. Germline V gene data show CDR1 as MDHEN and CDR2 as SYDVKM. V dropped 4 bases and J dropped 11 bases, with 11 bases sitting between them. The CDR3 sequence: CASSSRHGAFF. CDR3 coding DNA: TGTGCCAGCAGTTCCAGGCATGGCGCTTTCTTT.

V gene TRBV6-6 combines with J gene TRBJ1-6, with D possibly matching TRBD1 (6 bases). Trimming took 0 bases from V and 10 from J, leaving 13 bases between them. Germline V gene sequence: CDR1 MNHNY, CDR2 SVGAGI (reference sequence). The CDR3 runs to 15 residues. CDR3 sequence (DNA): TGTGCCAGCAGTTACTCGTCCCAGGGGAAATCACCCCTCCACTTT. The encoded protein is CASSYSSQGKSPLHF.

This clone was counted a single time. This rearrangement joins TRBV4-2 to TRBJ2-2; tentative D call: TRBD2 (7 bases). V lost 4 bases to trimming and J lost 4 bases, with 16 bases between them. Germline V lookup: CDR1 LGHNA, CDR2 YNFKEQ. The CDR3 extends over 16 amino acids. In DNA, the CDR3 is TGTGCCAGCAGCCTGGGGGGGGCTCTGGGCACCGGGGAGCTGTTTTTT. It yields the protein CASSLGGALGTGELFF.

The V and J genes are TRBV27 and TRBJ1-1; TRBD1 matches at 8 bases. V was pared by 5 bases and J by 4 bases, with 6 bases of the junction left unmatched. This CDR3 is 14 amino acids long. Germline V CDR1 and CDR2: MNHEY, SMNVEV (reference sequence). In nucleotides, the CDR3 is TGTGCCAGCAGTCAAGGACAGGGTCTCACTGAAGCTTTCTTT. Its translation is CASSQGQGLTEAFF.

This chain links TRBV6-5 with TRBJ2-7; D ambiguous. The CDR3 is 13 amino acids. V dropped 2 bases and J dropped 2 bases, with 7 bases sitting between them. CDR1 is MNHEY and CDR2 is SVGAGI in the germline V gene. The CDR3 nucleotides are TGTGCCAGCAGTTACAGCCCGCCCTACGAGCAGTACTTC. As protein: CASSYSPPYEQYF.

The V and J genes are TRBV5-1 and TRBJ2-1; maybe TRBD2 (6 bases). CDR1 SGHRS and CDR2 YFSETQ come from the germline V gene. This CDR3 comprises 15 residues. Trimming pared 5 bases from V and 5 bases from J, leaving 17 bases between. CDR3 loop: CASRALSGRNNEQFF. The CDR3, as DNA: TGCGCCAGCAGGGCATTGTCAGGGAGGAACAATGAGCAGTTCTTC.

A note on this clone: Other DNA sequences in the sample encode the same CDR3. This chain joins TRBV6-5 and TRBJ1-5; 7 bases map to TRBD1. The CDR3 is 15 amino acids. Per germline, CDR1 MNHEY and CDR2 SVGAGI. The J segment lost 0 bases and the V segment lost 6 bases, leaving 5 bases of the junction unmatched. Here the CDR3 DNA reads TGTGCCAGCAGCCAAACAGGGGTTAGCAATCAGCCCCAGCATTTT. It encodes CASSQTGVSNQPQHF.